Following are 31 T cell receptor beta chains from one sample sequenced in a study of CD8+CD57+ T cells in acquired aplastic anemia. Those patients picked for sequencing had displayed CD8+CD57+ cell expansion on flow cytometry. Researchers used genomic DNA as the template to profile TCR beta VDJ and CDR3. In TCRdb, the reads were re-called with MiXCR into one record per CDR3 protein. The sample lists about 180,000 distinct CDR3 sequences, about 60% occurring once. The specimen was sorted CD4+, CD8+, or CD8+CD57+ T cells (not recorded which) from PBMCs. The receptors originated from a human donor with aplastic anemia.

This clonotype is a singleton in its sample. A much larger clone lies one base from this, so it may be a read error. The chain links TRBV10-1 to TRBJ2-1, with D possibly being TRBD1 (7 bases). Trimming stripped 3 bases from V and 6 bases from J, with 15 bases between. This CDR3 is 15 amino acids long. Germline CDR1 and CDR2: WNHNN and SYGVQD (reference sequence). In DNA, the CDR3 is TGCGCCAGCAGTGATGGGGCAGGGGGACTCAATGAGCAGTTCTTC. It yields the protein CASSDGAGGLNEQFF.

Many counts were recorded for this clonotype. The chain employs TRBV19 and TRBJ2-7; TRBD2 matches at 10 bases. Per germline, CDR1 LNHDA and CDR2 SQIVND (reference sequence). The CDR3 length is 14 residues. Trimming at V came to 9 bases and at J to 0 bases, leaving 5 bases not matched to a gene. The CDR3 is CASSSGGASYEQYF. The CDR3 DNA reads TGTGCCAGCTCAAGCGGGGGGGCCTCCTACGAGCAGTACTTC.

The V call is TRBV6-4, the J call TRBJ1-1, with D perhaps matching TRBD1 (5 bases). The CDR3 length is 13 residues. Trimming cost V 6 bases and J 4 bases, with 12 bases left between them. Germline V gene sequence: CDR1 MRHNA, CDR2 SNTAGT. The CDR3 DNA reads as TGTGCCAGCAGCCAGGGTGCGACCACTGAAGCTTTCTTT. Residues: CASSQGATTEAFF.

The J gene is TRBJ2-1, the V gene TRBV7-9; 7 nucleotides agree with TRBD2. The V and J ends lost 6 bases and 3 bases, in that order; junction bases with no gene match: 11. The CDR3 loop spans 16 amino acids. Germline V gives CDR1 SEHNR, CDR2 FQNEAQ (reference sequence). The CDR3 DNA reads TGTGCCAGCAGGTTAAGCGGCGGGGGTTACTACAATGAGCAGTTCTTC. Protein: CASRLSGGGYYNEQFF.

This chain links TRBV2 with TRBJ1-6; TRBD1 matches at 9 bases. The CDR3 extends over 15 amino acids. Trimming removed 9 bases from V and 6 bases from J; junction bases left unmatched: 9. Per germline, CDR1 SNHLY and CDR2 FYNNEI. This chain's CDR3 is CASSTDRGFNSPLHF. The CDR3, as DNA: TGTGCCAGTAGTACGGACAGGGGTTTTAATTCACCCCTCCACTTT.

The rearrangement joins TRBV20-1 to TRBJ2-5, with TRBD1 identical over 7 bases. Trimming removed 6 bases from V and 5 bases from J; junction bases left unmatched: 12. Germline V gives CDR1 DFQATT, CDR2 SNEGSKA (reference sequence). This CDR3 has 14 amino acids. The CDR3 DNA sequence: TGCAGTGCAACCGACAGGGATCCCCCCGAGACCCAGTACTTC. It is translated as CSATDRDPPETQYF.

The genes are TRBV7-9 and TRBJ1-2; D gene ambiguous. This CDR3 contains 17 residues. In germline, CDR1 is SEHNR, CDR2 FQNEAQ (reference sequence). Deletions cut 1 base from V and 0 bases from J, with 15 bases between. The CDR3 reads CASSLGGGIRTNYGYTF. DNA for the CDR3: TGTGCCAGCAGCTTAGGTGGAGGGATAAGGACTAACTATGGCTACACCTTC.

This clonotype is deemed medium-sized. This chain links TRBV12-3 or TRBV12-4 with TRBJ2-1, with TRBD2 matching 13 bases. V was pared by 6 bases and J by 4 bases, with 3 bases of the junction left unmatched. This CDR3 has 15 residues. The CDR3 DNA sequence: TGTGCCAGCAGGCCACTAGCGGGGGGGTACAATGAGCAGTTCTTC. It codes for CASRPLAGGYNEQFF.

V usage is TRBV12-3 or TRBV12-4 and J usage is TRBJ2-7, with D hard to call. The CDR3 covers 12 residues. Trimming removed 2 bases from V and 4 bases from J, with 6 bases in between. The CDR3 region has the DNA TGTGCCAGCAGTTTATTCCTGTACGAGCAGTACTTC. Protein: CASSLFLYEQYF.

As for this clonotype: A junction end diverges from the germline sequence, so it may reflect a read error. The chain carries TRBV9 and TRBJ1-2; D is uncertain. The germline gives CDR1 SGDLS, CDR2 YYNGEE. The CDR3 consists of 13 residues. The CDR3 nucleotides are TGTGTCAGCTCACCTCGTACTAACTATGGCTACACCTTC. The encoded protein is CVSSPRTNYGYTF.

This chain joins TRBV10-3 and TRBJ2-3; 10 bases match TRBD2. Trimming took 0 bases from V and 10 from J; bases not matched to a gene: 7. The length of the CDR3 is 15 residues. CDR1 is ENHRY and CDR2 is SYGVKD in the germline V gene. The CDR3 DNA is TGTGCCATCAGTGAGTCGAGGTCTAGCGGGGGTTCGCAGTATTTT. This translates into CAISESRSSGGSQYF.

In its sample, this clonotype was seen many times. The chain carries TRBV7-6 and TRBJ2-3, with TRBD2 matching over 9 bases. Germline V CDR1 and CDR2: SGHVS, FNYEAQ. V shed 6 bases, J shed 6 bases, and the junction held 7 bases outside the gene matches. CDR3 length: 14 residues. CDR3 sequence reads: CASSSAGGHDTQYF. CDR3 nucleotides: TGTGCCAGCAGTTCTGCGGGGGGGCACGATACGCAGTATTTT.

This clonotype came up many times. V usage is TRBV6-4 and J usage is TRBJ2-2; a possible D gene is TRBD1 (7 bases). CDR3 length: 16 residues. The V gene lost 0 bases and the J gene lost 2 bases, with 10 bases spanning the gap. Germline V CDR1 and CDR2: MRHNA, SNTAGT. In DNA, the CDR3 is TGTGCCAGCAGTGACTCTCAGGGGGGAAACACCGGGGAGCTGTTTTTT. Protein product: CASSDSQGGNTGELFF.

V gene TRBV29-1 combines with J gene TRBJ2-2; a possible D gene is TRBD1 (6 bases). This CDR3 region has 15 residues. Germline V gives CDR1 SQVTM, CDR2 ANQGSEA. This CDR3 reads CSGFTGSTNTGELFF. The CDR3 bases are TGCAGTGGATTTACAGGGTCAACTAACACCGGGGAGCTGTTTTTT.

This clonotype was seen at least ten times. The chain is built from TRBV19 and TRBJ1-2; a weak D match, TRBD1 (6 bases). The germline V gene encodes CDR1 LNHDA and CDR2 SQIVND (reference sequence). V gave up 6 bases and J gave up 3 bases, with 14 bases separating them. This CDR3 is 14 amino acids long. This CDR3 is CASSLTGADYGYTF. For the CDR3, the DNA is TGTGCCAGTAGCTTAACGGGGGCGGACTATGGCTACACCTTC.

The genes are TRBV7-3 and TRBJ2-3; 7 bases fit TRBD2. This CDR3 comprises 13 residues. With 1 base clipped from V and 6 bases from J, the junction kept 1 base outside the gene matches. Germline V lookup: CDR1 SGHTA, CDR2 FQGTGA. The CDR3 loop is CASSLREGDTQYF. In DNA form, the CDR3 reads TGTGCCAGCAGCTTAAGGGAGGGGGATACGCAGTATTTT.

This clonotype was counted once. The chain recombines TRBV20-1 with TRBJ2-5; 8 bases map to TRBD1. The CDR3 is 14 amino acids. J was trimmed by 1 base and V by 4 bases; bases with no gene match: 5. Germline CDR1 is DFQATT and CDR2 is SNEGSKA (reference sequence). The CDR3 region is CSATRTGSQETQYF. In DNA, the CDR3 is TGCAGTGCTACAAGGACAGGGTCCCAAGAGACCCAGTACTTC.

The rearrangement joins TRBV12-3 or TRBV12-4 to TRBJ1-3, with D unclear. The CDR3 extends over 15 amino acids. Trimming took off 4 bases at V and 10 bases at J, with 20 bases between the two ends. CDR3 nucleotide sequence: TGTGCCAGCAGTTCCACGATCCTAGCGACGAAGACCATATATTTT. It encodes CASSSTILATKTIYF.

This chain uses TRBV7-9 with TRBJ2-3, with 7 bases aligning to TRBD2. With 5 bases clipped from V and 2 bases from J, the junction kept 10 bases outside the gene matches. Germline V gives CDR1 SEHNR, CDR2 FQNEAQ (reference sequence). The CDR3 is made up of 16 amino acids. CDR3 sequence: CASSPIWGGLTDTQYF. CDR3 nucleotide sequence: TGTGCCAGCAGCCCCATTTGGGGGGGACTCACAGATACGCAGTATTTT.

DNA for the CDR3: TGTGCCAGCAGCTTAACAGAAATAAATCAGCCCCAGCATTTT. Protein sequence: CASSLTEINQPQHF. This chain uses TRBV7-8 with TRBJ1-5, with D uncertain. V was cut by 2 bases and J by 4 bases, with 9 bases left in between. This CDR3 is built from 14 residues. CDR1 is SGHVS and CDR2 is FQNEAQ in the germline V gene.

V and J are TRBV9 and TRBJ2-7, with D tentatively TRBD1 (5 bases). Germline CDR1 reads SGDLS; CDR2 reads YYNGEE. V lost 0 bases, J lost 6 bases, and 13 bases lay in between. This CDR3 comprises 14 residues. CDR3 protein: CASSVDGATGEQYF. DNA for the CDR3: TGTGCCAGCAGCGTAGATGGGGCCACCGGCGAGCAGTACTTC.

This sequence joins TRBV24-1 and TRBJ2-1; no reliable D call. V was trimmed by 3 bases and J by 3 bases, leaving 11 bases between them. CDR3 length: 15 residues. Germline values: CDR1 KGHDR, CDR2 SFDVKD. The DNA of the CDR3 is TGTGCCACCAGTGATCCCCGGAAGGGCTACAATGAGCAGTTCTTC. Translated: CATSDPRKGYNEQFF.

As to this clonotype: Compared with germline, one end of the junction differs, possibly owing to a read error. The chain's CDR3 is CASSVSGGANYGYTF. The CDR3 DNA sequence: TGTGCCAGCAGTGTTAGCGGGGGGGCCAACTATGGCTACACCTTC. The rearrangement uses TRBV24-1 and TRBJ1-2; D perhaps matches TRBD1 (6 bases). This CDR3 has 15 amino acids. CDR1 is KGHDR, CDR2 SFDVKD, per germline.

The rearrangement uses TRBV7-2 and TRBJ1-1; no firm D call. The germline gives CDR1 SGHTA, CDR2 FQGNSA. Trimming shortened V by 1 base and J by 9 bases, and 3 bases separated the two germline ends. The CDR3 is 10 amino acids. CDR3 in DNA: TGTGCCAGCAGCTTAGTACAAGCTTTCTTT. Translation gives CASSLVQAFF. The complete variable domain, with remaining parts taken from reference TRBV7-2 and TRBJ1-1, reads GAGVSQSPSNKVTEKGKDVELRCDPISGHTALYWYRQSLGQGLEFLIYFQGNSAPDKSGLPSDRFSAERTGGSVSTLTIQRTQQEDSAVYLCASSLVQAFFGQGTRLTVV.

The DNA of the CDR3 is TGTGCCAGCAGCAACGGGACTAGCGGGAGTTTGGAGCAGTACTTC. Its translation is CASSNGTSGSLEQYF. J is TRBJ2-7 and V is TRBV7-8; 14 positions agree with TRBD2. This CDR3 has 15 amino acids. CDR1 is SGHVS and CDR2 is FQNEAQ in the germline V gene. The V gene end was trimmed by 5 bases and the J gene end by 7 bases; junction bases not matched to a gene: 7.

This chain joins TRBV10-2 and TRBJ2-7; TRBD2 agrees at 7 bases. Germline V CDR1 and CDR2: WSHSY, SAAADI. The ends lost 0 bases at V and 2 bases at J; junction bases unmatched: 1. The CDR3 is made up of 14 amino acids. The CDR3 here is CASSESRGAYEQYF. CDR3 DNA: TGCGCCAGCAGTGAGTCCCGGGGGGCCTACGAGCAGTACTTC.

V is TRBV6-6 and J is TRBJ2-7; D may correspond to TRBD1 or TRBD2 (5 bases each). V was clipped by 0 bases and J by 3 bases, with 6 bases between them. Per the germline V gene, CDR1 is MNHNY and CDR2 is SVGAGI (reference sequence). The CDR3 spans 13 residues. The CDR3 here is CASSYSRGYEQYF. The DNA for the CDR3 is TGTGCCAGCAGTTACTCGAGGGGCTACGAGCAGTACTTC.

This clonotype was counted many times. CDR3 residues: CASSFGGTNEKLFF. DNA of the CDR3: TGCGCCAGCAGCTTTGGAGGAACTAATGAAAAACTGTTTTTT. This chain connects TRBV4-1 to TRBJ1-4; no reliable D call. The germline V and J ends were trimmed by 5 bases and 1 base, with 8 bases remaining between them. CDR1 and CDR2 (germline): MGHRA, YSYEKL. CDR3 size: 14 residues.

The chain recombines TRBV5-8 with TRBJ2-7; D remains ambiguous. Deletions cut 3 bases from V and 8 bases from J, with 12 bases between. Germline CDR1 is SGHTS and CDR2 is YDEGEE. The CDR3 is 12 amino acids. The CDR3 DNA follows: TGTGCCAGCAGCTCGGCCGTCCAGAAGCAGTACTTC. Its protein product is CASSSAVQKQYF.

The chain couples TRBV2 to TRBJ2-1; 7 nucleotides line up with TRBD1. Germline V CDR1 and CDR2: SNHLY, FYNNEI. The ends lost 8 bases at V and 7 bases at J; junction bases unmatched: 8. There are 13 residues in the CDR3. CDR3 residues: CASARDRLNEQFF. In DNA, the CDR3 is TGTGCCAGCGCCCGGGACAGATTGAATGAGCAGTTCTTC. The full variable domain, with the rest looked up from reference TRBV2 and TRBJ2-1, is EPEVTQTPSHQVTQMGQEVILRCVPISNHLYFYWYRQILGQKVEFLVSFYNNEISEKSEIFDDQFSVERPDGSNFTLKIRSTKLEDSAMYFCASARDRLNEQFFGPGTRLTVL.

This chain joins TRBV6-5 and TRBJ2-7; no reliable D call. This CDR3 is 12 amino acids long. Germline lookup yields CDR1 MNHEY and CDR2 SVGAGI. V dropped 5 bases and J dropped 6 bases, with 11 bases sitting between them. DNA for the CDR3: TGTGCCAGCAGTGATCCCGGGTTCGAGCAGTACTTC. Its translation is CASSDPGFEQYF.